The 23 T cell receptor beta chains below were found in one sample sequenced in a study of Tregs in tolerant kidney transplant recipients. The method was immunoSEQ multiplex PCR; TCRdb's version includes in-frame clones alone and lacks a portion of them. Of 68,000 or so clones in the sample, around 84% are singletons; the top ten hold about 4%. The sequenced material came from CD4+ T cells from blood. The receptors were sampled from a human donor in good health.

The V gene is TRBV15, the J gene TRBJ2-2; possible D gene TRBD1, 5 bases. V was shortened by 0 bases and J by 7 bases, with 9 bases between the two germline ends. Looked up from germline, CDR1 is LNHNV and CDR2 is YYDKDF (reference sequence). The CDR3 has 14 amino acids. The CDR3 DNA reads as TGTGCCACCAGCAGAGATGGGCAGGGCGGGGAGCTGTTTTTT. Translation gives CATSRDGQGGELFF.

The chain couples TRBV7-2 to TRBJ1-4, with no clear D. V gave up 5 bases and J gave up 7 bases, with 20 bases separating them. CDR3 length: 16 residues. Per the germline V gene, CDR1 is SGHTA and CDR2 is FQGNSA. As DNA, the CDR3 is TGTGCCAGCAGCCCCCTCGGCTCGACCCCGGGTGAAAAACTGTTTTTT. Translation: CASSPLGSTPGEKLFF.

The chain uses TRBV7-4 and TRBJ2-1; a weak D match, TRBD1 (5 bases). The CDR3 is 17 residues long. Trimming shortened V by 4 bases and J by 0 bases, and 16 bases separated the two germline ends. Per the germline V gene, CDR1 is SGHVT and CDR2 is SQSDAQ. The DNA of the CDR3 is TGTGCCAGCAGCTGTCCCCCGGTGGGGCCCTCCTACAATGAGCAGTTCTTC. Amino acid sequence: CASSCPPVGPSYNEQFF.

CDR3 nucleotide sequence: TGTGCCAGCACTGAGCTCTGGGGTAGCCAGCCCCAGCATTTT. Translation gives CASTELWGSQPQHF. The chain recombines TRBV6-6 with TRBJ1-5; D uncertain. V was cut by 7 bases and J by 7 bases, with 17 bases left in between. Germline V gene lookup returns CDR1 MNHNY and CDR2 SVGAGI (reference sequence). The CDR3 covers 14 residues.

The CDR3 loop reads CSVAGANTEAFF. In DNA, the CDR3 is TGCAGCGTTGCTGGCGCGAACACTGAAGCTTTCTTT. The chain joins TRBV29-1 to TRBJ1-1, with unresolved D. CDR1 is SQVTM, CDR2 ANQGSEA, per germline. The CDR3 extends over 12 amino acids. Trimming removed 4 bases at V and 1 base at J, with 7 bases between.

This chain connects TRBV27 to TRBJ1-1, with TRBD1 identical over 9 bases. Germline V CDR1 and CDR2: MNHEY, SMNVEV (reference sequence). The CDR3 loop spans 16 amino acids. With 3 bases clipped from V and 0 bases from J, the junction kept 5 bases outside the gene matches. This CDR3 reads CASSFRTGVLNTEAFF. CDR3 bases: TGTGCCAGCAGTTTCCGGACAGGGGTTTTGAACACTGAAGCTTTCTTT.

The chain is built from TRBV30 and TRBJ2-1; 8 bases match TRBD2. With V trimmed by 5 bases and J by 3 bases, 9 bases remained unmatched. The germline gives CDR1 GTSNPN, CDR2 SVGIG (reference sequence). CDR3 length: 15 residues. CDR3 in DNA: TGTGCCTGGGACACCGGGACTAGAAGCTACAATGAGCAGTTCTTC. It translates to CAWDTGTRSYNEQFF.

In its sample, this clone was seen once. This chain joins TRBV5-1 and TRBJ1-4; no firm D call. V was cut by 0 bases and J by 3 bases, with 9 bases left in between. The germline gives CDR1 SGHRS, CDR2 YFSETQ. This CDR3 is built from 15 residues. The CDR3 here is CASSLGGASNEKLFF. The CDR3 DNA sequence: TGCGCCAGCAGCTTGGGAGGTGCCTCTAATGAAAAACTGTTTTTT.

CDR3 in DNA: TGTGCCAGCAGCTTAGCGCCGGGACAGGGACCTTACGAGCAGTACTTC. Translating gives CASSLAPGQGPYEQYF. V usage is TRBV7-6 and J usage is TRBJ2-7, with 9 bases identical to TRBD1. The germline gives CDR1 SGHVS, CDR2 FNYEAQ. The CDR3 is 16 residues long. The V segment lost 0 bases and the J segment 4 bases; nucleotides outside the gene matches: 7.

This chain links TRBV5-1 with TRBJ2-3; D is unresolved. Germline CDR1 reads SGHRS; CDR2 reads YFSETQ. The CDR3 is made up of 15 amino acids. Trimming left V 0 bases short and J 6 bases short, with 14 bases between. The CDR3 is CASSLEYSKSDTQYF. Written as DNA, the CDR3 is TGCGCCAGCAGCTTGGAGTACTCCAAATCGGATACGCAGTATTTT.

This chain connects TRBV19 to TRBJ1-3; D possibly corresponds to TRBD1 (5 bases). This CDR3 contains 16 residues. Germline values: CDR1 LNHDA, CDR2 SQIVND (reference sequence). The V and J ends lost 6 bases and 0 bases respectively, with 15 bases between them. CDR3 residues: CASSRDSLTSGNTIYF. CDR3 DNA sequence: TGTGCCAGTAGCCGGGACTCTTTAACCTCTGGAAACACCATATATTTT. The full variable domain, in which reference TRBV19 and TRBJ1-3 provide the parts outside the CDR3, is DGGITQSPKYLFRKEGQNVTLSCEQNLNHDAMYWYRQDPGQGLRLIYYSQIVNDFQKGDIAEGYSVSREKKESFPLTVTSAQKNPTAFYLCASSRDSLTSGNTIYFGEGSWLTVV.

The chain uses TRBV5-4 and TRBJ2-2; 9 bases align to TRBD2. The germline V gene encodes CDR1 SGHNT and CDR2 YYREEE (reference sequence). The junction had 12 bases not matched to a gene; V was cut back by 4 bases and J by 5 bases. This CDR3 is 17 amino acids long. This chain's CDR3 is CASSPAPGLAQTGELFF. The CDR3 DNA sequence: TGTGCCAGCAGCCCTGCGCCGGGACTAGCTCAGACCGGGGAGCTGTTTTTT.

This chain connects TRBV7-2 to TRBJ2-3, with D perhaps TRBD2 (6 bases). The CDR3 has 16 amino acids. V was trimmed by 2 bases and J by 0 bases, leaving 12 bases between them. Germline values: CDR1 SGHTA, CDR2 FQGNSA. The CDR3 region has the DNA TGTGCCAGCAGCTTAATAGGCGGGGTTAGCACAGATACGCAGTATTTT. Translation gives CASSLIGGVSTDTQYF. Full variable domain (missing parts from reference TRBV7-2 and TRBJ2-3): GAGVSQSPSNKVTEKGKDVELRCDPISGHTALYWYRQSLGQGLEFLIYFQGNSAPDKSGLPSDRFSAERTGGSVSTLTIQRTQQEDSAVYLCASSLIGGVSTDTQYFGPGTRLTVL.

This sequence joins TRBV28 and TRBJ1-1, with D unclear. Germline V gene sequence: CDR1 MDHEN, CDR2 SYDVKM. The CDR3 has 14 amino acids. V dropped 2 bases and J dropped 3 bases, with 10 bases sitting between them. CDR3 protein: CASSLPMGYTEAFF. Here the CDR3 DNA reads TGTGCCAGCAGTTTACCGATGGGGTACACTGAAGCTTTCTTT.

DNA of the CDR3: TGCGCCAGCAGCTCCCCGACAGGGAACGAGCAGTACTTC. Residues: CASSSPTGNEQYF. V and J are TRBV5-1 and TRBJ2-7; 7 nucleotides line up with TRBD1. The CDR3 extends over 13 amino acids. The V gene's germline CDR1 is SGHRS and CDR2 YFSETQ. J lost 5 bases, V lost 3 bases, and 5 bases had no gene match.

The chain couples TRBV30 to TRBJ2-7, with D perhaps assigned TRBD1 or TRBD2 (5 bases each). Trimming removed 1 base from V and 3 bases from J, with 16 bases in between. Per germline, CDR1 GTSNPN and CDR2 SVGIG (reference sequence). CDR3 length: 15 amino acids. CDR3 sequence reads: CAWSAPGDGRYEQYF. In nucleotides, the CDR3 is TGTGCCTGGAGTGCCCCCGGGGACGGACGCTACGAGCAGTACTTC.

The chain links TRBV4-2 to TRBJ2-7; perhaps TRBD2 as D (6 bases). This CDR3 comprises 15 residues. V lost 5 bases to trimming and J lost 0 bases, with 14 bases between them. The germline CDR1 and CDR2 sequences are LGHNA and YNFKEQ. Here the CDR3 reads CASSGAGLTSYEQYF. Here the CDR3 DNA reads TGTGCCAGCAGCGGCGCGGGACTCACCTCCTACGAGCAGTACTTC.

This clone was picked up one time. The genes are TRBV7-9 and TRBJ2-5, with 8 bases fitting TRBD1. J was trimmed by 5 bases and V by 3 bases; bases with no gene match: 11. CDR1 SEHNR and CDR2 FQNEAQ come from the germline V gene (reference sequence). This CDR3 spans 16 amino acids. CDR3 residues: CASSFMGQAVGETQYF. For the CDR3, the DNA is TGTGCCAGCAGCTTCATGGGACAGGCCGTTGGGGAGACCCAGTACTTC.

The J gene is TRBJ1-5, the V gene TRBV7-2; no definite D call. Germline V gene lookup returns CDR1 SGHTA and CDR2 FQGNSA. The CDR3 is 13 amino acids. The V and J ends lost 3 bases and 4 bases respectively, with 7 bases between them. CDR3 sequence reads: CASSFRGNQPQHF. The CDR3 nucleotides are TGTGCCAGCAGCTTTCGGGGAAATCAGCCCCAGCATTTT.

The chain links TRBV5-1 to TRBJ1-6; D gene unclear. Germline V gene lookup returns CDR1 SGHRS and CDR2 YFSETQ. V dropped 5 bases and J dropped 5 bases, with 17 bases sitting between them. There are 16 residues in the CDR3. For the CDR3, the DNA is TGCGCCAGCAGACCTACTGGAATGGCCAATAATTCACCCCTCCACTTT. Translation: CASRPTGMANNSPLHF.

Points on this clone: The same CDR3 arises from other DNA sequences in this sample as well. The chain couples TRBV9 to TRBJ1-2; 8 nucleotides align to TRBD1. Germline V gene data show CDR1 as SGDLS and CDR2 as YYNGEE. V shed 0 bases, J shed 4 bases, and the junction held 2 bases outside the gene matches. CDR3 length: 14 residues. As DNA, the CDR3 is TGTGCCAGCAGCGTAGGGACAGGGTTCTATGGCTACACCTTC. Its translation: CASSVGTGFYGYTF.

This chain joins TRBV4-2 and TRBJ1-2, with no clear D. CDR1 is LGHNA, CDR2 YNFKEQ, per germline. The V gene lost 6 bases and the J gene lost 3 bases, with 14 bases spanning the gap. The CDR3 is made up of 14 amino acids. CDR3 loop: CASSPSSGDYGYTF. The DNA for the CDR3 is TGTGCCAGCAGTCCTAGCTCAGGCGACTATGGCTACACCTTC.

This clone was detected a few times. The DNA of the CDR3 is TGTGCCAGCTCACCATCCGCGGCGAGAGGCACTGAAGCTTTCTTT. It yields the protein CASSPSAARGTEAFF. This rearrangement joins TRBV18 to TRBJ1-1, with D hard to call. Germline V CDR1 and CDR2: KGHSH, LQKENI. Trimming cost V 2 bases and J 4 bases, with 14 bases left between them. The CDR3 contains 15 residues.